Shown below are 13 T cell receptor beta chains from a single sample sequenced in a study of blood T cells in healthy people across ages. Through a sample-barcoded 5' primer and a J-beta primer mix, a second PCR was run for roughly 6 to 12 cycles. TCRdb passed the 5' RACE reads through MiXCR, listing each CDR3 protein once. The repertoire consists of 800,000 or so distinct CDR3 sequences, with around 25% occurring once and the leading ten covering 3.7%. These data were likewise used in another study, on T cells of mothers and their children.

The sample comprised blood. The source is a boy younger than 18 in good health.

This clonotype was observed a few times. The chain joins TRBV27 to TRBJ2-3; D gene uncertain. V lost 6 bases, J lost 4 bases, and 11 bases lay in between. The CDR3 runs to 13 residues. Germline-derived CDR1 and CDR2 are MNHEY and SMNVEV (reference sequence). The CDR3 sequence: CASSLGVPDTQYF. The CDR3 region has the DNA TGTGCCAGCAGCCTTGGGGTCCCAGATACGCAGTATTTT.

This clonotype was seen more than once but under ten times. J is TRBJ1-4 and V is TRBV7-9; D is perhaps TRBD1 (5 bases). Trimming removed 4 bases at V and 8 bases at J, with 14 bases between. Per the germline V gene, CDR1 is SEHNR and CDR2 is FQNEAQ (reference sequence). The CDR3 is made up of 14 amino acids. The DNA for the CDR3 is TGTGCCAGCAGCTCGGACCAGGGAGGGGAAAAACTGTTTTTT. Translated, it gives CASSSDQGGEKLFF.

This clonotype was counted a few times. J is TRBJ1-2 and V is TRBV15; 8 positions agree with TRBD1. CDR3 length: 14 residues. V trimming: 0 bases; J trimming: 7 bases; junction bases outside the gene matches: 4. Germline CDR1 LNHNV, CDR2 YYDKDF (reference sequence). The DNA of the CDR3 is TGTGCCACCAGCAGAGATGGACAGGGAAGTGGCTACACCTTC. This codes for CATSRDGQGSGYTF.

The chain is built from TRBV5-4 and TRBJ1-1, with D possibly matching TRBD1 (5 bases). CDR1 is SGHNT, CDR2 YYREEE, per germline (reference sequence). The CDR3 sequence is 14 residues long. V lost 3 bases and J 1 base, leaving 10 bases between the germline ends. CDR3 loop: CASSWGKRNTEAFF. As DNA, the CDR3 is TGTGCCAGCAGCTGGGGGAAGAGGAACACTGAAGCTTTCTTT.

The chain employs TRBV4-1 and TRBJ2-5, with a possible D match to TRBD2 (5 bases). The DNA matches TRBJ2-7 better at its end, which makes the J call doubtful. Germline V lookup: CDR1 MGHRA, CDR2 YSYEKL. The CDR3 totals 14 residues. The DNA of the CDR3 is TGCGCCAGCAGCCCCGCGCCGGCGGGTTACGAGCAGTACTTC. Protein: CASSPAPAGYEQYF.

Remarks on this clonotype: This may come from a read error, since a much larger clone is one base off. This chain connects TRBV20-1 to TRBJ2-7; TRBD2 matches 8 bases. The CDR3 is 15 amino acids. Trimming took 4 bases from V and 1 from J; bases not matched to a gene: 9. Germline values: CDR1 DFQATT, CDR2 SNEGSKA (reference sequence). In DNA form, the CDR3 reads TGCAGTGCTAATTCTAGCGGGTACGCATCCTACGAGCAGTACTTC. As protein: CSANSSGYASYEQYF.

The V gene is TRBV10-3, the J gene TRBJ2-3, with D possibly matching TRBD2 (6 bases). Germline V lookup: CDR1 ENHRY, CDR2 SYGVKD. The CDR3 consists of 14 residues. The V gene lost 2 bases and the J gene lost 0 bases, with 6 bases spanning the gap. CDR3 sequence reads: CAISERGSTDTQYF. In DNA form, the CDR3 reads TGTGCCATCAGTGAGCGGGGGAGCACAGATACGCAGTATTTT.

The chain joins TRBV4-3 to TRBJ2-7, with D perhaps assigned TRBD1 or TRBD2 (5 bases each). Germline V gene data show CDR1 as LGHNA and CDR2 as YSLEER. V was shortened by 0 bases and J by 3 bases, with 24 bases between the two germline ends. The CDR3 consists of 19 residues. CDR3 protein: CASSQDGPGSGTAIYEQYF. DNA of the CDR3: TGCGCCAGCAGCCAAGATGGCCCGGGGAGTGGGACGGCAATCTACGAGCAGTACTTC.

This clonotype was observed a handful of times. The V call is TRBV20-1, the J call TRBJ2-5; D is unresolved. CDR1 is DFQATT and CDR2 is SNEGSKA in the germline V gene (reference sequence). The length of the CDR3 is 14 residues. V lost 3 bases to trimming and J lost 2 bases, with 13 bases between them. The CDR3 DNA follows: TGCAGTGCTAGGGGGTCTAAAAAGCAAGAGACCCAGTACTTC. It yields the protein CSARGSKKQETQYF.

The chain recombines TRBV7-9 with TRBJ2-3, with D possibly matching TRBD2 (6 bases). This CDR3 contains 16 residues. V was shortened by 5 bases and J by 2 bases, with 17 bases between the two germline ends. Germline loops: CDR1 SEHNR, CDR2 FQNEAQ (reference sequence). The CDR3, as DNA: TGTGCCAGCAGCCCCTTGGGGGGACGGTACACAGATACGCAGTATTTT. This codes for CASSPLGGRYTDTQYF.

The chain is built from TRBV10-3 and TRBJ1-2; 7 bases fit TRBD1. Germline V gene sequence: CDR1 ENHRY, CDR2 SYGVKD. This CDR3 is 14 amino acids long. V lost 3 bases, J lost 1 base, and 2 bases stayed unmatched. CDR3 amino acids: CAISETGDNYGYTF. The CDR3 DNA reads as TGTGCCATCAGTGAAACAGGGGATAACTATGGCTACACCTTC.

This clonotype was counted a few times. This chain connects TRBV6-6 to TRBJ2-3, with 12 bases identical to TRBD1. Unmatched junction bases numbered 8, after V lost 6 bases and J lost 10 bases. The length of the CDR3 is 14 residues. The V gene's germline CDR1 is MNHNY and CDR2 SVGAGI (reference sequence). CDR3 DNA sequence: TGTGCCAGCAGACCCGGGACAGGGGGCGCGGCGCAGTATTTT. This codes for CASRPGTGGAAQYF.

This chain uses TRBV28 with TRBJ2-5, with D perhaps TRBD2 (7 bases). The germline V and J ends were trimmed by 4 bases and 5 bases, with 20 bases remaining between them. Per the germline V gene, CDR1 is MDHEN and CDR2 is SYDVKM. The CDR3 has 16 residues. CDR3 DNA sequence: TGTGCCAGCAGTTCGGGGGGCCCTCGAGGGTTGGAGACCCAGTACTTC. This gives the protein CASSSGGPRGLETQYF. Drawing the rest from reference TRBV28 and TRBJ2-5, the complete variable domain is DVKVTQSSRYLVKRTGEKVFLECVQDMDHENMFWYRQDPGLGLRLIYFSYDVKMKEKGDIPEGYSVSREKKERFSLILESASTNQTSMYLCASSSGGPRGLETQYFGPGTRLLVL.